This T cell receptor (beta chain) was found in a study of a mutant IDH1 vaccine in newly diagnosed glioma. Study conclusions and caveats: Of all patients, approximately 93% showed vaccine-induced immune responses.

The method was immunoSEQ multiplex PCR; TCRdb's version includes in-frame clones alone and lacks a portion of them. In the table there are fewer than 75,000 clones, 84% of which are singletons. The time point: week 11, during vaccination. Each dose delivered 300 ug of mutant IDH1 20-mer peptide subcutaneously with imiquimod. Turning to this clone: Its target is unknown.

The starting material was PBMCs, obtained from a glioma patient whose treatment included an IDH1 peptide vaccine. The clonotype was recovered from a woman between 50 and 59 years old with glioma.

DNA of the CDR3: TGTGCCAGCAGTGAAGCCCGGGAAGCTTTCTTT. Translated, it gives CASSEAREAFF. V and J are TRBV6-1 and TRBJ1-1; D gene ambiguous. The germline CDR1 and CDR2 sequences are MNHNS and SASEGT. CDR3 length: 11 residues. The V and J ends lost 0 bases and 8 bases respectively, with 4 bases between them.